The present entry profiles one T cell receptor (beta chain) with its context. Study processing details: Reference gene primer amplification in the assay estimated nucleated cell counts. Repertoires were generated with immunoSEQ multiplex PCR, while TCRdb's copy carries only in-frame clones and drops some. The V and J calls and clone size were taken over from that table, and D and trimming were inferred from the DNA. The sample yields about 110,000 clones, more than 80% seen once. This specimen belongs to a study of blood T cell repertoires in COVID-19. Study overall: The United States, Italy and Spain provided the acute and convalescent COVID-19 samples. PBMCs, B-cell-depleted T cells, or T cells provided the cDNA or gDNA that made up the material.

The sequencing sample was made of peripheral blood. The receptor was isolated from a woman aged 70-85 years with acute or convalescent COVID-19.

The CDR3 loop is CASSQPSGQNPYGYTF. CDR3 sequence (DNA): TGTGCCAGCAGCCAACCTAGCGGGCAGAACCCCTATGGCTACACCTTC. The chain couples TRBV4-2 to TRBJ1-2, with unresolved D. V was pared by 2 bases and J by 4 bases, with 17 bases between. Germline CDR1 is LGHNA and CDR2 is YNFKEQ. The CDR3 length is 16 residues.